The rows below give T cell receptor beta chains drawn from one sample of a study of CD8 T cells in ankylosing spondylitis. TCRdb re-analysed the 5' RACE reads in MiXCR, keeping a single row per CDR3 protein. The data hold about 400,000 distinct CDR3 sequences, with under 25% observed a single time. The sample consisted of blood, either unsorted or a sorted T cell fraction (not recorded which). The source of these receptors is a male donor with ankylosing spondylitis. Each CDR3 is given with its conserved first and last residue. The order of the fields is J gene, V gene, CDR3 protein.

J: TRBJ1-1
V: TRBV3-1
CDR3: CASSQEAGFEAFF

J: TRBJ1-2
V: TRBV3-1
CDR3: CASSQGRLNYGYTF

J: TRBJ2-3
V: TRBV6-4
CDR3: CASSDLGLPTDTQYF

J: TRBJ2-3
V: TRBV12-3/TRBV12-4
CDR3: CASRPGFDSTDTQYF

J: TRBJ1-6
V: TRBV15
CDR3: CATSRAGDRDSPLHF

J: TRBJ2-7
V: TRBV5-1
CDR3: CASSLAPGGYEQYF

J: TRBJ1-6
V: TRBV27
CDR3: CASSPLGVSSYNSPLHF

J: TRBJ1-2
V: TRBV19
CDR3: CASSTPPHYGYTF

J: TRBJ1-1
V: TRBV6-6
CDR3: CASRHREAFF

J: TRBJ2-3
V: TRBV3-1
CDR3: CASSQPGHTDTQYF

J: TRBJ1-5
V: TRBV6-1
CDR3: CASTPGTDQNQPQHF